The 31 T cell receptor beta chains below all came from one sample that was sequenced in a study of blood T cells in healthy people across ages. It was with a sample-barcoded 5' primer and a J-beta primer mix that a second PCR of roughly 7 to 12 cycles was run. TCRdb reanalysed the 5' RACE reads using MiXCR and keeps one entry per CDR3 protein. The sample contains hundreds of thousands of distinct CDR3 sequences, roughly half of which appear only once. The sample comprised blood. Receptors were obtained from a woman aged 80 or older in good health.

A word on this clonotype: This sequence may be a read error, since a much larger clone differs from it by one base. The chain couples TRBV28 to TRBJ2-5, with D hard to call. The CDR3 has 13 amino acids. Germline CDR1 and CDR2: MDHEN and SYDVKM. V was trimmed by 4 bases and J by 9 bases, leaving 15 bases between them. CDR3 bases: TGTGCCAGCAGTTCCGGGCCCGGATGGGCCCAGTACTTC. This translates into CASSSGPGWAQYF.

This sequence joins TRBV25-1 and TRBJ1-2; D perhaps matches TRBD1 (6 bases). Per germline, CDR1 MGHDK and CDR2 SYGVNS. The CDR3 length is 15 residues. Trimming left V 1 base short and J 4 bases short, with 13 bases between. The CDR3: CASSELWGGAYGYTF. CDR3 DNA sequence: TGTGCCAGCAGTGAATTGTGGGGGGGCGCCTATGGCTACACCTTC.

This clonotype was observed a few times. The CDR3 region has the DNA TGTGCCAGCAGCTTAGCGACAGTTCTCTCCTACGAGCAGTACTTC. The encoded protein is CASSLATVLSYEQYF. The chain employs TRBV13 and TRBJ2-7; maybe TRBD1 (5 bases). The CDR3 loop spans 15 amino acids. Trimming took off 1 base at V and 0 bases at J, with 10 bases between the two ends. CDR1 and CDR2 from the germline V gene are PRHDT and FYEKMQ (reference sequence).

The sample holds many counts of this clonotype. This chain links TRBV5-1 with TRBJ2-3, with 8 bases aligning to TRBD2. The CDR3 loop spans 15 amino acids. Germline CDR1 reads SGHRS; CDR2 reads YFSETQ. J was trimmed by 6 bases and V by 4 bases; bases with no gene match: 10. For the CDR3, the DNA is TGCGCCAGCAGCCTGACTAGCGCCTCCTTGGATACGCAGTATTTT. It codes for CASSLTSASLDTQYF.

This chain joins TRBV7-2 and TRBJ2-7, with D unresolved. Germline CDR1 reads SGHTA; CDR2 reads FQGNSA. The CDR3 is 16 residues long. Trimming removed 3 bases from V and 2 bases from J, with 17 bases in between. The CDR3 DNA sequence: TGTGCCAGCAGCTTGCGACCGGGTATAACCACCTACGAGCAGTACTTC. This gives the protein CASSLRPGITTYEQYF.

This clonotype appeared many times. The V call is TRBV5-6, the J call TRBJ1-5; D remains unclear. The V gene lost 7 bases and the J gene lost 3 bases, with 14 bases spanning the gap. CDR1 and CDR2 (germline): SGHDT, YYEEEE. CDR3 length: 14 amino acids. In nucleotides, the CDR3 is TGTGCCAGCTCCCCCCAAGGGAACAATCAGCCCCAGCATTTT. This sequence encodes CASSPQGNNQPQHF.

The CDR3 here is CASSRTGDGADTQYF. In DNA, the CDR3 is TGCGCCAGCAGCCGGACAGGGGACGGGGCAGATACGCAGTATTTT. The genes are TRBV5-1 and TRBJ2-3; TRBD1 agrees at 9 bases. The CDR3 totals 15 residues. CDR1 SGHRS and CDR2 YFSETQ come from the germline V gene. J was trimmed by 4 bases and V by 4 bases; bases with no gene match: 7.

The rearrangement joins TRBV6-4 to TRBJ2-1, with D possibly TRBD1 on 5 matching bases. V was cut by 2 bases and J by 5 bases, with 7 bases left in between. CDR1 and CDR2 (germline): MRHNA, SNTAGT. The CDR3 is made up of 13 amino acids. In DNA, the CDR3 is TGTGCCAGCAGTGACCAGGGTAACAATGAGCAGTTCTTC. Translating gives CASSDQGNNEQFF.

In its sample, this clonotype was seen many times. The chain recombines TRBV3-1 with TRBJ2-7, with D perhaps matching TRBD2 (6 bases). CDR1 and CDR2 from the germline V gene are LGHDT and YNNKEL (reference sequence). V lost 5 bases and J lost 5, with 16 bases in between. The CDR3 loop spans 14 amino acids. The DNA of the CDR3 is TGTGCCAGCAGCTACTCGACTAGGGCGAACGAGCAGTACTTC. Its translation is CASSYSTRANEQYF.

This clonotype appeared a single time. The rearrangement joins TRBV12-3 or TRBV12-4 to TRBJ1-5; TRBD1 matches 7 bases. The CDR3 contains 14 residues. V trimming: 5 bases; J trimming: 6 bases; junction bases outside the gene matches: 7. The CDR3 bases are TGTGCCAGCAGTATAGACAGGGCTTTTCAGCCCCAGCATTTT. Residues: CASSIDRAFQPQHF.

At least ten counts were recorded for this clonotype. The chain has TRBV7-3 and TRBJ2-1, with 8 bases matching TRBD2. Germline V gene lookup returns CDR1 SGHTA and CDR2 FQGTGA. The CDR3 consists of 16 residues. V lost 1 base, J lost 7 bases, and 9 bases stayed unmatched. This CDR3 is CASSLKTGGPGNEQFF. As DNA, the CDR3 is TGTGCCAGCAGCTTAAAGACGGGGGGGCCTGGGAATGAGCAGTTCTTC.

This clonotype was counted only a few times. V usage is TRBV12-3 or TRBV12-4 and J usage is TRBJ1-2; the match to TRBD1 covers 9 bases. The ends lost 3 bases at V and 8 bases at J; junction bases unmatched: 4. CDR3 length: 13 residues. DNA for the CDR3: TGTGCCAGCAGTTTTGGGACAGGGACCGGCTACACCTTC. It yields the protein CASSFGTGTGYTF.

The V gene is TRBV20-1, the J gene TRBJ2-7; 15 nucleotides match TRBD2. The CDR3 totals 17 residues. The germline CDR1 and CDR2 sequences are DFQATT and SNEGSKA (reference sequence). V trimming: 4 bases; J trimming: 0 bases; junction bases outside the gene matches: 7. The CDR3 bases are TGCAGTGCTACCGGGACTAGCGGGAGGTTCGTCTCCTACGAGCAGTACTTC. The encoded protein is CSATGTSGRFVSYEQYF.

The chain has TRBV25-1 and TRBJ2-3; the D gene is possibly TRBD2 (6 bases). The CDR3 has 11 residues. Trimming left V 8 bases short and J 6 bases short, with 9 bases between. The germline gives CDR1 MGHDK, CDR2 SYGVNS. CDR3 in DNA: TGTGCCAGCGGGCGGGGTGATACGCAGTATTTT. It specifies CASGRGDTQYF.

The chain couples TRBV10-3 to TRBJ2-1; D gene ambiguous. The germline CDR1 and CDR2 sequences are ENHRY and SYGVKD. V shed 4 bases and J shed 7 bases, with 8 bases lying between them. The CDR3 loop spans 12 amino acids. CDR3 residues: CAISAPSNEQFF. The CDR3 nucleotides are TGTGCCATCAGTGCTCCGAGTAATGAGCAGTTCTTC.

Remarks on this clonotype: A much more abundant neighbour one base away suggests this may be a read error. The chain uses TRBV10-3 and TRBJ2-5; TRBD1 is a possible D gene (5 bases). The V gene's germline CDR1 is ENHRY and CDR2 SYGVKD. Trimming shortened V by 6 bases and J by 4 bases, and 12 bases separated the two germline ends. This CDR3 is 13 amino acids long. CDR3 bases: TGTGCCATCAGAGGCCACCAGGGAGAGACCCAGTACTTC. Protein sequence: CAIRGHQGETQYF.

The V call is TRBV7-2, the J call TRBJ2-2, with TRBD2 as a possible D gene (6 bases). Trimming took 2 bases from V and 2 from J, leaving 9 bases between them. The germline V gene encodes CDR1 SGHTA and CDR2 FQGNSA. CDR3 size: 15 residues. CDR3 in amino acids: CASSLFGGNTGELFF. The CDR3 bases are TGTGCCAGCAGCTTATTCGGGGGTAACACCGGGGAGCTGTTTTTT.

Remarks on this clonotype: A much larger clone lies one base from this, so it may be a read error. V and J are TRBV9 and TRBJ2-5, with 9 bases that match TRBD2. This CDR3 spans 18 amino acids. In germline, CDR1 is SGDLS, CDR2 YYNGEE. The CDR3 DNA is TGTGCCGGCAGCGCTCCTCAGAGAGCGGGGGGTCTCTTTGAGACCCAGTACTTC. Translated: CAGSAPQRAGGLFETQYF.

The chain couples TRBV3-1 to TRBJ1-2; D not certain. V shed 3 bases and J shed 3 bases, with 11 bases lying between them. Germline CDR1 reads LGHDT; CDR2 reads YNNKEL (reference sequence). The CDR3 is made up of 14 amino acids. CDR3 protein: CASSQISGDYGYTF. For the CDR3, the DNA is TGTGCCAGCAGCCAGATTTCTGGTGACTATGGCTACACCTTC.

V is TRBV10-3 and J is TRBJ1-5, with unresolved D. Trimming took off 2 bases at V and 8 bases at J, with 16 bases between the two ends. Per germline, CDR1 ENHRY and CDR2 SYGVKD. The CDR3 is made up of 15 amino acids. The CDR3 DNA is TGTGCCATCAGTGAGAGGACGGAGGGCGAGAAGCCCCAGCATTTT. As protein: CAISERTEGEKPQHF.

For the CDR3, the DNA is TGTGCCAGCAGTGACCTGTCAGTTCAGCCCCAGCATTTT. This sequence encodes CASSDLSVQPQHF. This sequence joins TRBV2 and TRBJ1-5, with D unresolved. V was shortened by 3 bases and J by 6 bases, with 9 bases between the two germline ends. Germline loops: CDR1 SNHLY, CDR2 FYNNEI. This CDR3 has 13 amino acids.

This clonotype was recorded at least ten times. The J gene is TRBJ2-1, the V gene TRBV29-1; 9 bases map to TRBD2. The germline CDR1 and CDR2 sequences are SQVTM and ANQGSEA. The CDR3 is 16 amino acids. V lost 2 bases and J lost 1; bases outside the gene matches: 6. The CDR3 bases are TGCAGCGTTGAACAAGTAGCGGGAGTTTCCTACAATGAGCAGTTCTTC. This gives the protein CSVEQVAGVSYNEQFF.

V gene TRBV29-1 combines with J gene TRBJ2-2; D call uncertain. Germline lookup yields CDR1 SQVTM and CDR2 ANQGSEA. Trimming shortened V by 3 bases and J by 6 bases, and 5 bases separated the two germline ends. This CDR3 has 11 residues. The CDR3 sequence is CSVDTAGELFF. The CDR3 region has the DNA TGCAGCGTTGACACTGCCGGGGAGCTGTTTTTT.

This clonotype was seen only once. A much larger clone differs from this one at a single base, so this may be a read error. V gene TRBV4-1 combines with J gene TRBJ2-1; D is unresolved. This CDR3 spans 13 amino acids. Germline V gives CDR1 MGHRA, CDR2 YSYEKL. CDR3 sequence: CASSLLGILELFF. Written as DNA, the CDR3 is TGCGCCAGCAGCCTCCTCGGAATTTTAGAGCTGTTCTTC.

V usage is TRBV24-1 and J usage is TRBJ1-2; 10 bases agree with TRBD1. Germline V lookup: CDR1 KGHDR, CDR2 SFDVKD. This CDR3 is 14 amino acids long. Trimming took 4 bases from V and 8 from J; bases not matched to a gene: 6. This chain's CDR3 is CATSDLGQGYGYTF. DNA of the CDR3: TGTGCCACCAGTGACCTGGGACAGGGGTACGGCTACACCTTC.

The genes are TRBV27 and TRBJ2-1; TRBD2 aligns across 9 bases. J lost 7 bases, V lost 5 bases, and 15 bases had no gene match. The CDR3 is made up of 17 amino acids. CDR1 MNHEY and CDR2 SMNVEV come from the germline V gene (reference sequence). For the CDR3, the DNA is TGTGCCAGCAGTCCTCAATTAGCGGGAGTGGCTAGAAATGAGCAGTTCTTC. Its translation is CASSPQLAGVARNEQFF.

The chain carries TRBV21-1 and TRBJ1-5; the table's TRBD1 call for D was not verified on the DNA. TRBV21-1 is given as a pseudogene. The CDR3 loop spans 20 amino acids. CDR3 DNA sequence: TGTGCCAGCAGCAAAGATTCCGGGGGACAGGTTCCTTATAGCAATCAGCCCCAGCATTTT. This codes for CASSKDSGGQVPYSNQPQHF.

There are many counts of this clonotype. At one end the junction does not follow the germline gene, possibly because of a read error. The CDR3 here is CASRRLAGGPYNEQFF. DNA of the CDR3: TGCGCCAGCAGGCGACTAGCGGGGGGTCCCTACAATGAGCAGTTCTTC. V is TRBV12-3 or TRBV12-4 and J is TRBJ2-1; 13 bases match TRBD2. The CDR3 spans 16 residues.

In the case of this clonotype: This may be a read error, as it is one base from a much larger clone. V gene TRBV5-4 combines with J gene TRBJ2-7, with TRBD2 identical over 7 bases. The J call may be wrong; the DNA end is better matched by TRBJ2-5. This CDR3 is built from 13 residues. Per germline, CDR1 SGHNT and CDR2 YYREEE (reference sequence). The CDR3 sequence is CASTVSGLETQYF. The CDR3 bases are TGTGCCAGCACCGTTAGCGGGTTAGAGACCCAGTACTTC.

The chain joins TRBV10-3 to TRBJ2-5; D not resolved. CDR3 length: 12 residues. Trimming cost V 2 bases and J 11 bases, with 12 bases left between them. Germline values: CDR1 ENHRY, CDR2 SYGVKD. The CDR3 sequence: CAISEAGFEQYF. The CDR3 DNA sequence: TGTGCCATCAGTGAGGCCGGGTTTGAGCAGTACTTC.

This clonotype occurred many times. The V gene is TRBV2, the J gene TRBJ1-2; 11 bases fit TRBD1. The J segment lost 8 bases and the V segment lost 9 bases, leaving 5 bases of the junction unmatched. This CDR3 has 12 amino acids. From germline, CDR1 is SNHLY and CDR2 FYNNEI. CDR3 residues: CASRTGGWGYTF. CDR3 nucleotide sequence: TGTGCCAGTCGGACAGGGGGCTGGGGCTACACCTTC. The full variable domain, in which reference TRBV2 and TRBJ1-2 provide the parts outside the CDR3, is EPEVTQTPSHQVTQMGQEVILRCVPISNHLYFYWYRQILGQKVEFLVSFYNNEISEKSEIFDDQFSVERPDGSNFTLKIRSTKLEDSAMYFCASRTGGWGYTFGSGTRLTVV.